This T cell receptor beta chain originates from a study of blood T cell repertoires in COVID-19. Germline values: CDR1 LGHNA, CDR2 YSLEER. Trimming stripped 0 bases from V and 3 bases from J, with 6 bases between. The CDR3 length is 14 residues. Original data processing: Amplification of reference gene primers provided the estimated nucleated cell counts. The data were produced by immunoSEQ multiplex PCR, yet TCRdb's version contains in-frame clones alone and is incomplete. V and J calls and clone size are those listed in that table; D and trimming were worked out from the DNA. The sample shows some 160,000 clones, roughly 86% of them seen only once.

What was sequenced was peripheral blood. The chain employs TRBV4-3 and TRBJ1-3; no definite D call. The clonotype comes from a woman aged 80 or over with COVID-19, enrolled during active disease. The CDR3 nucleotides are TGCGCCAGCAGCCAAGATTTAAATGGAAACACCATATATTTT. This sequence encodes CASSQDLNGNTIYF.